The 2 T cell receptor beta chains below were found in one sample sequenced in a study of tissue T cells after allogeneic stem cell transplantation. Clones were sequenced by immunoSEQ multiplex PCR, and TCRdb holds only the in-frame ones, with some missing. The sample contains under 2,500 clones, 50% to 80% of which appear only once. Sequencing input: gut tissue. All receptors derive from a female BALB/c mouse in good health. MHC haplotype of the mouse line: H2-d.

Details on this clone: The genes and germline here are from mouse. From the germline J gene comes the end of the CDR3, since the read stops 1 residue before it. V is TRBV29 and J is TRBJ2-2; a weak D match, TRBD2 (7 bases). This CDR3 is 16 amino acids long. Trimming shortened V by 3 bases and J by 5 bases, and 16 bases separated the two germline ends. CDR1 and CDR2 from the germline V gene are MSHET and SYDVDS. The CDR3 sequence is CASSLRGARGTGQLYF. The sequenced CDR3 bases are TGTGCTAGCAGTTTGAGGGGGGCGCGGGGGACCGGGCAGCTCTAC.

To note about this clone: Gene labels here are mouse ones. The read gets to within 1 residue of the CDR3 end, and the germline J gene fills in the rest. The V call is TRBV5, the J call TRBJ2-3; D call uncertain. The CDR3 runs to 14 residues. Trimming took off 0 bases at V and 2 bases at J, with 6 bases between the two ends. Germline V gives CDR1 LGHNA, CDR2 YNLKQL (reference sequence). CDR3 sequence: CASSQEGTAETLYF. CDR3 DNA (partial): TGTGCCAGCAGCCAAGAAGGTACTGCAGAAACGCTGTAT.